This T cell receptor beta chain is from a study of CXCR3-negative and CXCR3-positive naive CD8 T cells. CDR1 and CDR2 (germline): SGHVS, FNYEAQ. The CDR3 has 14 amino acids. On this clonotype: Its target is not known.

UMI-labeled TRB cDNA libraries were prepared by 5' RACE. TCRdb processed the 5' RACE reads again and assigns one entry to each CDR3 protein, with no DNA. This table holds approximately 100,000 distinct CDR3 sequences. Cells that were CD45RO-CCR7+CD27+CD95- constituted naive CD8+ T cells. Notes on the study in general: Fresh PBMCs served for most assays, and CXCR3 expression fell partially after cryopreservation. Naive CXCR3-positive and CXCR3-negative cells shared similar TRBV-TRBJ usage, unlike memory cells. Greater hydrophobicity was found in TRB CDR3s of CXCR3-positive naive cells than of CXCR3-negative naive cells. Whereas both naive subsets had comparably high diversity, memory CD8+ cells had much lower diversity.

The TCR originated in a human donor in good health. Some clones in this sample may be carry-over from other donors' samples. The sample comprised naive CXCR3+ CD8+ T cells from blood. Subset defined: CD45RO-CCR7+CD27+CD95- naive CD8+ T cells expressing CXCR3 (TNR3+). The rearrangement joins TRBV7-6 to TRBJ2-1; TCRdb's D gene call, TRBD1, goes unchecked for lack of DNA. CDR3 protein: CASSFGQEVDEQFF.